The 30 T cell receptor beta chains below all came from one sample that was sequenced in a study of graft-versus-host responses after intestinal transplantation. Antigens of these TCRs are unknown. Generated by immunoSEQ multiplex PCR, the TCRdb table keeps only in-frame clones and is missing some. Among about 120,000 clones listed, approximately 92% were seen once. The sequencing here drew on unstimulated CD4+ T cells sorted from spleen or lymph node cells, taken before intestinal transplant. These receptors were collected from a human donor who received an intestinal transplant.

A few counts support this clone. J is TRBJ1-2 and V is TRBV5-8, with 9 nucleotides matching TRBD1. V shed 4 bases and J 4 bases; nucleotides not matched to a gene: 2. The CDR3 covers 13 residues. CDR1 is SGHTS, CDR2 YDEGEE, per germline. The CDR3 loop is CASSPDRGYGYTF. The CDR3, as DNA: TGTGCCAGCAGCCCGGACAGGGGCTATGGCTACACCTTC.

The chain is built from TRBV6-5 and TRBJ2-5; D uncertain. The CDR3 is 12 amino acids. Trimming took off 5 bases at V and 5 bases at J, with 9 bases between the two ends. The germline CDR1 and CDR2 sequences are MNHEY and SVGAGI. DNA for the CDR3: TGTGCCAGCAGTGGCCCCCCGGAGACCCAGTACTTC. Protein product: CASSGPPETQYF.

This clone appeared once. The J gene is TRBJ2-1, the V gene TRBV19; the D gene is possibly TRBD2 (6 bases). This CDR3 spans 22 amino acids. CDR1 is LNHDA and CDR2 is SQIVND in the germline V gene (reference sequence). Trimming removed 6 bases from V and 0 bases from J, with 33 bases in between. CDR3 amino acids: CASRMAGGRGRDSKNSYNEQFF. The CDR3 DNA follows: TGTGCCAGTAGAATGGCAGGTGGGCGGGGCCGGGACTCCAAGAACTCCTACAATGAGCAGTTCTTC.

This rearrangement joins TRBV6-1 to TRBJ2-3, with 7 bases aligning to TRBD2. With V trimmed by 6 bases and J by 6 bases, 9 bases remained unmatched. Germline V lookup: CDR1 MNHNS, CDR2 SASEGT. The CDR3 contains 14 residues. The CDR3, as DNA: TGTGCCAGCAGAGGGCGGGGGTGGTATGATACGCAGTATTTT. Translation: CASRGRGWYDTQYF.

This chain connects TRBV15 to TRBJ1-5; D perhaps matches TRBD1 (5 bases). Trimming pared 0 bases from V and 5 bases from J, leaving 11 bases between. Germline V gene data show CDR1 as LNHNV and CDR2 as YYDKDF (reference sequence). This CDR3 spans 15 amino acids. The CDR3, as DNA: TGTGCCACCAGCAGAGATTGGGACCGCGATCAGCCCCAGCATTTT. Translation gives CATSRDWDRDQPQHF.

The rearrangement links TRBV7-2 to TRBJ2-4, with D maybe TRBD2 (6 bases). Trimming cost V 3 bases and J 9 bases, with 12 bases left between them. Germline assignment: CDR1 SGHTA and CDR2 FQGNSA. The CDR3 runs to 13 residues. CDR3 sequence reads: CASSFGVTSIQYF. In DNA, the CDR3 is TGTGCCAGCAGCTTTGGGGTGACTAGCATTCAGTACTTC.

The chain combines TRBV15 with TRBJ1-2, with 10 bases matching TRBD1. The length of the CDR3 is 16 residues. Germline assignment: CDR1 LNHNV and CDR2 YYDKDF (reference sequence). Trimming took 5 bases from V and 4 from J; bases not matched to a gene: 10. This CDR3 reads CATSARRDRGVYGYTF. As DNA, the CDR3 is TGTGCCACCAGCGCGCGACGGGACAGGGGTGTCTATGGCTACACCTTC.

This chain joins TRBV4-1 and TRBJ2-1; 12 bases are a match to TRBD2. This CDR3 has 18 residues. CDR1 and CDR2 from the germline V gene are MGHRA and YSYEKL. Trimming removed 3 bases from V and 4 bases from J; junction bases left unmatched: 10. Here the CDR3 reads CASSQAALAGGPYNEQFF. In nucleotides, the CDR3 is TGCGCCAGCAGCCAGGCGGCACTAGCGGGAGGACCGTACAATGAGCAGTTCTTC.

The V call is TRBV7-2, the J call TRBJ1-1; D ambiguous. Germline V lookup: CDR1 SGHTA, CDR2 FQGNSA. CDR3 length: 18 amino acids. Trimming left V 6 bases short and J 2 bases short, with 25 bases between. CDR3 DNA sequence: TGTGCCAGCAGTTCGGGCTATGAGGCAGCTGGGTCTAACACTGAAGCTTTCTTT. Protein product: CASSSGYEAAGSNTEAFF.

The rearrangement joins TRBV6-5 to TRBJ2-6; tentatively, D is TRBD2 (5 bases). V lost 0 bases and J 2 bases, leaving 5 bases between the germline ends. Germline-derived CDR1 and CDR2 are MNHEY and SVGAGI. The CDR3 is 15 amino acids. The CDR3 loop reads CASSYSEAGANVLTF. CDR3 nucleotide sequence: TGTGCCAGCAGTTACTCGGAGGCTGGGGCCAACGTCCTGACTTTC.

The chain couples TRBV9 to TRBJ2-3; D perhaps matches TRBD2 (6 bases). Trimming shortened V by 2 bases and J by 1 base, and 14 bases separated the two germline ends. The CDR3 contains 16 residues. From germline, CDR1 is SGDLS and CDR2 YYNGEE. CDR3 protein: CASSVQAGWGTDTQYF. In DNA form, the CDR3 reads TGTGCCAGCAGCGTTCAGGCGGGATGGGGCACAGATACGCAGTATTTT.

This chain connects TRBV6-1 to TRBJ1-2, with a weak D call TRBD1 (6 bases). Germline lookup yields CDR1 MNHNS and CDR2 SASEGT. Trimming took 5 bases from V and 4 from J, leaving 17 bases between them. CDR3 length: 15 amino acids. CDR3 region: CASSSHRVAVYGYTF. DNA of the CDR3: TGTGCCAGCAGTTCCCACAGGGTCGCCGTCTATGGCTACACCTTC.

The V call is TRBV7-9, the J call TRBJ2-7; unclear D gene. CDR3 length equals 11 residues. V was shortened by 0 bases and J by 6 bases, with 3 bases between the two germline ends. Germline-derived CDR1 and CDR2 are SEHNR and FQNEAQ (reference sequence). The CDR3 DNA reads as TGTGCCAGCAGCTTAGCTGGCGAGCAGTACTTC. It yields the protein CASSLAGEQYF.

This rearrangement joins TRBV6-5 to TRBJ2-3; D call uncertain. CDR3 length: 15 residues. CDR1 is MNHEY and CDR2 is SVGAGI in the germline V gene. With 2 bases removed from V and 1 base from J, the gap between germline ends came to 10 bases. The CDR3 DNA is TGTGCCAGCAGTTACGTCGGTTTCGGCACAGATACGCAGTATTTT. It yields the protein CASSYVGFGTDTQYF.

The chain combines TRBV29-1 with TRBJ1-1, with unresolved D. The germline V and J ends were trimmed by 7 bases and 7 bases, with 16 bases remaining between them. Germline assignment: CDR1 SQVTM and CDR2 ANQGSEA. The CDR3 consists of 12 residues. The CDR3 is CSAVTTRYEAFF. In nucleotides, the CDR3 is TGCAGCGCAGTTACGACCCGGTATGAAGCTTTCTTT.

CDR3 nucleotides: TGTGCCAGCAGCTTGCCGTTACAGAGAAACACCGGGGAGCTGTTTTTT. It codes for CASSLPLQRNTGELFF. The rearrangement uses TRBV5-8 and TRBJ2-2; D remains ambiguous. The CDR3 is 16 residues long. Trimming stripped 1 base from V and 2 bases from J, with 12 bases between. Germline V gene sequence: CDR1 SGHTS, CDR2 YDEGEE.

This chain connects TRBV4-2 to TRBJ2-7; no firm D call. Trimming took off 4 bases at V and 0 bases at J, with 10 bases between the two ends. This CDR3 contains 14 residues. CDR1 and CDR2 (germline): LGHNA, YNFKEQ. CDR3 sequence reads: CASSPFQVSYEQYF. In DNA, the CDR3 is TGTGCCAGCAGCCCCTTCCAGGTCTCCTACGAGCAGTACTTC.

The chain couples TRBV15 to TRBJ1-2; tentative D call: TRBD1 (5 bases). From germline, CDR1 is LNHNV and CDR2 YYDKDF (reference sequence). Trimming removed 6 bases at V and 0 bases at J, with 14 bases between. The CDR3 runs to 15 residues. CDR3: CATRVPGTTNYGYTF. The CDR3 DNA is TGTGCCACCAGAGTCCCCGGGACCACTAACTATGGCTACACCTTC.

The chain recombines TRBV19 with TRBJ1-3, with unresolved D. The CDR3 has 16 amino acids. Germline assignment: CDR1 LNHDA and CDR2 SQIVND (reference sequence). Trimming removed 6 bases from V and 0 bases from J, with 15 bases in between. The CDR3 bases are TGTGCCAGTAGGCCCTTTGGACCCCGCTCTGGAAACACCATATATTTT. Protein product: CASRPFGPRSGNTIYF.

This chain uses TRBV30 with TRBJ1-3, with a possible D match to TRBD1 (5 bases). V was trimmed by 2 bases and J by 1 base, leaving 12 bases between them. The CDR3 is 15 residues long. Germline CDR1 reads GTSNPN; CDR2 reads SVGIG (reference sequence). CDR3 coding DNA: TGTGCCTGGAGTCAGGGCGCCTCATCTGGAAACACCATATATTTT. This codes for CAWSQGASSGNTIYF. Complete variable domain (other parts from reference TRBV30 and TRBJ1-3): SQTIHQWPATLVQPVGSPLSLECTVEGTSNPNLYWYRQAAGRGLQLLFYSVGIGQISSEVPQNLSASRPQDRQFILSSKKLLLSDSGFYLCAWSQGASSGNTIYFGEGSWLTVV.

The chain recombines TRBV5-1 with TRBJ2-7, with D unclear. CDR1 SGHRS and CDR2 YFSETQ come from the germline V gene. The CDR3 contains 14 residues. The V end was cut by 3 bases, the J end by 4 bases, with 14 bases between. The chain's CDR3 is CASSSGSVGYEQYF. CDR3 nucleotide sequence: TGCGCCAGCAGCTCTGGGTCGGTGGGATACGAGCAGTACTTC.

The rearrangement joins TRBV5-4 to TRBJ2-1, with TRBD2 identical over 11 bases. The CDR3 runs to 19 residues. In germline, CDR1 is SGHNT, CDR2 YYREEE (reference sequence). V lost 4 bases and J lost 2; bases outside the gene matches: 14. The CDR3 protein is CASSLTHLSSGRAYNEQFF. CDR3 DNA sequence: TGTGCCAGCAGCCTAACTCATTTAAGTAGCGGGAGGGCCTACAATGAGCAGTTCTTC.

The V gene is TRBV6-1, the J gene TRBJ2-7; D is possibly TRBD2 (6 bases). Trimming stripped 1 base from V and 7 bases from J, with 14 bases between. Looked up from germline, CDR1 is MNHNS and CDR2 is SASEGT. The length of the CDR3 is 14 residues. The CDR3 DNA sequence: TGTGCCAGCAGTGAAGTGGGGCGGGATTCGGAGCAGTACTTC. It yields the protein CASSEVGRDSEQYF.

This chain joins TRBV5-1 and TRBJ2-7, with 9 nucleotides matching TRBD1. Trimming removed 3 bases from V and 5 bases from J; junction bases left unmatched: 9. Germline-derived CDR1 and CDR2 are SGHRS and YFSETQ. The CDR3 runs to 15 residues. The CDR3 loop reads CASSWTGVRGNEQYF. The CDR3 DNA sequence: TGCGCCAGCAGCTGGACAGGGGTTCGCGGGAACGAGCAGTACTTC.

The chain links TRBV6-1 to TRBJ2-7; D uncertain. CDR1 MNHNS and CDR2 SASEGT come from the germline V gene. Trimming cost V 6 bases and J 3 bases, with 15 bases left between them. The CDR3 loop spans 14 amino acids. CDR3 in DNA: TGTGCCAGCAGCCTACGGTCAGCCGGCTACGAGCAGTACTTC. Protein product: CASSLRSAGYEQYF.

CDR3 residues: CASRSLLAEHYEQYF. The CDR3 coding sequence is TGTGCCAGCAGAAGCCTTCTAGCGGAACACTACGAGCAGTACTTC. The chain employs TRBV28 and TRBJ2-7, with 7 nucleotides matching TRBD2. CDR3 length equals 15 residues. CDR1 and CDR2 (germline): MDHEN, SYDVKM. The J segment lost 3 bases and the V segment lost 6 bases, leaving 11 bases of the junction unmatched.

This clone was recorded only once. This chain uses TRBV30 with TRBJ2-7, with TRBD2 matching over 12 bases. The CDR3 is 18 amino acids. Germline CDR1 and CDR2: GTSNPN and SVGIG (reference sequence). V lost 0 bases, J lost 2 bases, and 11 bases stayed unmatched. The chain's CDR3 is CAWSVRIWRTSGTYEQYF. CDR3 in DNA: TGTGCCTGGAGTGTACGAATTTGGAGGACTAGCGGGACCTACGAGCAGTACTTC.

This rearrangement joins TRBV7-9 to TRBJ1-1; unclear D gene. Between the trimmed V and J ends, which lost 2 bases and 0 bases, there was a span of 7 bases. CDR1 and CDR2 (germline): SEHNR, FQNEAQ (reference sequence). This CDR3 region has 14 residues. The DNA of the CDR3 is TGTGCCAGCAGCTTACTACACCTGAACACTGAAGCTTTCTTT. Protein: CASSLLHLNTEAFF.

The chain uses TRBV5-8 and TRBJ2-7, with unresolved D. V gave up 1 base and J gave up 5 bases, with 10 bases separating them. The CDR3 totals 13 residues. The germline gives CDR1 SGHTS, CDR2 YDEGEE. CDR3 sequence reads: CASSLWLGHEQYF. CDR3 in DNA: TGTGCCAGCAGCTTGTGGTTGGGCCACGAGCAGTACTTC.

V gene TRBV5-1 combines with J gene TRBJ2-3, with 8 bases aligning to TRBD2. Germline values: CDR1 SGHRS, CDR2 YFSETQ. V dropped 0 bases and J dropped 6; count of bases not matched to a gene: 12. The CDR3 covers 17 residues. Here the CDR3 reads CASSLGGGRSFDDTQYF. In DNA form, the CDR3 reads TGCGCCAGCAGCTTGGGCGGCGGGAGGTCCTTCGACGATACGCAGTATTTT.